The T cell receptor beta chain described here comes from a study of cytomegalovirus exposure and HLA in healthy donors. Germline trimming cut 6 bases from V and 10 bases from J; bases unmatched to any gene: 5. Germline CDR1 ENHRY, CDR2 SYGVKD. This CDR3 comprises 14 residues. The study ran its PCR with 60 Vbeta and 13 Jbeta primers. Some clones are missing from TCRdb's copy, which holds only in-frame ones; the method was immunoSEQ multiplex PCR. Of tens of thousands of clones in the sample, roughly four fifths were seen once. This TCR derives from a man aged 18 to 35 in good health and CMV-seronegative. V and J are TRBV10-3 and TRBJ2-1, with 14 bases aligning to TRBD2. Sequenced material: PBMCs. CDR3 bases: TGTGCCATCAGCGGGACTAGCGGGGGAGGCGAGCAGTTCTTC. Its protein product is CAISGTSGGGEQFF.